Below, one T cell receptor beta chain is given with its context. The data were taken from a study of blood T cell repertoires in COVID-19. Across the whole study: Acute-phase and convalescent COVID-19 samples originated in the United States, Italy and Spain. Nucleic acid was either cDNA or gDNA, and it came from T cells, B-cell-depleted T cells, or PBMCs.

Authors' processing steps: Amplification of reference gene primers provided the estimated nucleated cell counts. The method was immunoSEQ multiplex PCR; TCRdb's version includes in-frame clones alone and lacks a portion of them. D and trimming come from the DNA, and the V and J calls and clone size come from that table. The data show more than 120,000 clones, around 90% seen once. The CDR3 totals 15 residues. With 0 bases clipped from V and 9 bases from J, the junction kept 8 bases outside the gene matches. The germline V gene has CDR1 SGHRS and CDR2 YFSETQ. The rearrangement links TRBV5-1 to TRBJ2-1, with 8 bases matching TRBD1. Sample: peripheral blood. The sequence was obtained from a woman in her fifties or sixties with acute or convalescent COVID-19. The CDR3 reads CASSLATGDGPEQFF. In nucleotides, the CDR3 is TGCGCCAGCAGCTTGGCGACAGGGGATGGTCCTGAGCAGTTCTTC. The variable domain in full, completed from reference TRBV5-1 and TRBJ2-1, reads KAGVTQTPRYLIKTRGQQVTLSCSPISGHRSVSWYQQTPGQGLQFLFEYFSETQRNKGNFPGRFSGRQFSNSRSEMNVSTLELGDSALYLCASSLATGDGPEQFFGPGTRLTVL.